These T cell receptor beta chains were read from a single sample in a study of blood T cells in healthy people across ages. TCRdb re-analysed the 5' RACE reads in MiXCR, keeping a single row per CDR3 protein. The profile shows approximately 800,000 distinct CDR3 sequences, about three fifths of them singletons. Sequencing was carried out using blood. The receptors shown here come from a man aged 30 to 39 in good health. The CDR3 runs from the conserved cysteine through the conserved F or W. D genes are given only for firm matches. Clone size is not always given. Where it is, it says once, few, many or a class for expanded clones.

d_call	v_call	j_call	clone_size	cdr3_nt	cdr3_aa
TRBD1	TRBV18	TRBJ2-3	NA	TGTGCCAGCTCCCGCACTCAGGACAGGGGAACAGATACGCAGTATTTT	CASSRTQDRGTDTQYF
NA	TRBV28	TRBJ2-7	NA	TGTGCCAGCAGTTTATCGACACCCCCGGTCTGCGAGCAGTACTTC	CASSLSTPPVCEQYF
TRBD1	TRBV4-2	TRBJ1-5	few	TGTGCCAGCAGCCAAGATCTGTACCGGGACAGGGGACCTAGCAATCAGCCCCAGCATTTT	CASSQDLYRDRGPSNQPQHF
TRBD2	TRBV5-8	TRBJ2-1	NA	TGTGCCAGCAGCAAGACTAGCGGACTGGAGGGGTTCTTC	CASSKTSGLEGFF
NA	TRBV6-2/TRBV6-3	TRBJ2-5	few	TGTGCCAGCAGTCTCCTGAACACGCGGCAAGAGACCCAGTACTTC	CASSLLNTRQETQYF
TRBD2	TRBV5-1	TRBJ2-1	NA	TGCGCCAGCAGCTTCTCCCTGGACGGGGGGAATGAGCAGTTCTTC	CASSFSLDGGNEQFF
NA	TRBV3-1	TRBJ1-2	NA	TGTGCCAGCAGCCAAGTAGGGGCAGGGGACTATGGCTACACCTTC	CASSQVGAGDYGYTF
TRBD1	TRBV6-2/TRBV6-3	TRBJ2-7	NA	TGTGCCAGCAGTTACCGGATTTTTCCCGGACAGGGAGTCGAGCAGTACTTC	CASSYRIFPGQGVEQYF
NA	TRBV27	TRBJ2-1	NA	TGTGCCAGCAGTTTCACCTGGCGGGATGAGCAGTTCTTC	CASSFTWRDEQFF
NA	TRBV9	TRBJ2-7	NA	TGTGCCAGCAGCTCCTTCAATGAGCAGTACTTC	CASSSFNEQYF
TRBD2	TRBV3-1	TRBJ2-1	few	TGTGCCAGCAGCCTCTCAGCGGGAGGGCCCTATGAGCAGTTCTTC	CASSLSAGGPYEQFF
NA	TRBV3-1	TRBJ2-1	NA	TGTGCCAGCAGCCAGTGGACGGACAATGAGCAGTTCTTC	CASSQWTDNEQFF
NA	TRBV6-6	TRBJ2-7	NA	TGTGCCAGCAGCAATAGAGTTAAACGGGCTCAGTCCTACGAGCAGTACTTC	CASSNRVKRAQSYEQYF
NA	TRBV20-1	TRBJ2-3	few	TGCAGTGCTAGAGATCTTGAAAGGACGGCTAGCACAGATACGCAGTATTTT	CSARDLERTASTDTQYF
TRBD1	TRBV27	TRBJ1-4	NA	TGTGCCAGCAGCCCCTACAGGGGGGCTAATGAAAAACTGTTTTTT	CASSPYRGANEKLFF
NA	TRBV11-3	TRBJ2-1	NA	TGTGCCAGCAGCTCCAGGCCCGGGAATGAGCAGTTCTTC	CASSSRPGNEQFF
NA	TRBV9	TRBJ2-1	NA	TGTGCCAGCAGCGTGGGGGCTAGCGGTGGGTTTTACAATGAGCAGTTCTTC	CASSVGASGGFYNEQFF
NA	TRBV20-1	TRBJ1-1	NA	TGCAGTGCTTCCGACGCAGTGATCACTGAAGCTTTCTTT	CSASDAVITEAFF
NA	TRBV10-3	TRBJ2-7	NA	TGTGCCATCAGGGCTTGGGACTCTAAGGCCTGGGGGTACGAGCAGTACTTC	CAIRAWDSKAWGYEQYF
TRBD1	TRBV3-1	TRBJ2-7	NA	TGTGCCAGCAGCCAAGTGGGACAGATCGAGCAGTACTTC	CASSQVGQIEQYF
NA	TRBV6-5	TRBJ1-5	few	TGTGCCAGCAGGACCGGAGGGGCCAATCAGCCCCAGCATTTT	CASRTGGANQPQHF
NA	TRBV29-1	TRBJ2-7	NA	TGCAGCGTCATGACTGGGGCCTACGAGCAGTACTTC	CSVMTGAYEQYF
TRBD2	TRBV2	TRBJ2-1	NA	TGTGCCAGCAGTGGTCGGATAGCGGGAGGGCCATACAATGAGCAGTTCTTC	CASSGRIAGGPYNEQFF
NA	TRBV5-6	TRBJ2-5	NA	TGTGCCAGCAGCCTCCCGGGCCTAGGGGAGACCCAGTACTTC	CASSLPGLGETQYF
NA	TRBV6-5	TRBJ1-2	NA	TGTGCCAGCAGTTACTCCGTGGCGGGGAACTATGGCTACACCTTC	CASSYSVAGNYGYTF
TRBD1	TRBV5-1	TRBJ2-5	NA	TGCGCCAGCAGCTTTAATGGCCTCGGACAGGGAGAGACCCAGTACTTC	CASSFNGLGQGETQYF
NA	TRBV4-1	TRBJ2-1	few	TGCGCCAGCGCCTTAAGGGTGGGGGGTGAGCAGTTCTTC	CASALRVGGEQFF
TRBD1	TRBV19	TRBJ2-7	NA	TGTGCCAGTAGTATCGGGGACAGACTCCCTTCAAGGCACGAGCAGTACTTC	CASSIGDRLPSRHEQYF
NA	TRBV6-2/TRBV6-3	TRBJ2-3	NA	TGTGCCAGCATGCGGGATGTGGGAGCGGAGTCGCAGTATTTT	CASMRDVGAESQYF